The source of this T cell receptor beta chain is a study of cytomegalovirus exposure and HLA in healthy donors. The CDR3 contains 13 residues. Unmatched junction bases numbered 0, after V lost 1 base and J lost 4 bases. Germline CDR1 is LNHDA and CDR2 is SQIVND (reference sequence). Regarding this clone: As yet, its antigen is unknown. Other nucleotide sequences in the sample specify the same CDR3.

Broader study findings: Apart from CMV serostatus, no immune exposure information was available. Most of the TCR beta V segments (in an earlier analysis) were productive either about 87% or about 30% of the time.

Donors were ostensibly healthy at sampling, although undocumented immune exposures were probable. Primers included in the PCR were 60 Vbeta and 13 Jbeta primers. Produced via immunoSEQ multiplex PCR; TCRdb's table is partial and in-frame only. The repertoire holds 250,000 to 300,000 clones, about 83% seen once, with roughly 2% in the top ten. The receptor comes from a woman between 40 and 50 years old in good health and CMV-seropositive. The chain recombines TRBV19 with TRBJ1-1, with TRBD1 matching over 7 bases. The sequencing input was PBMCs. For the CDR3, the DNA is TGTGCCAGTAGTATAGCAGGGGGCACTGAAGCTTTCTTT. It encodes CASSIAGGTEAFF. Full variable domain (rest looked up from reference TRBV19 and TRBJ1-1): DGGITQSPKYLFRKEGQNVTLSCEQNLNHDAMYWYRQDPGQGLRLIYYSQIVNDFQKGDIAEGYSVSREKKESFPLTVTSAQKNPTAFYLCASSIAGGTEAFFGQGTRLTVV.